The 17 T cell receptor beta chains listed next were all sequenced from one sample in a study of T cells after yellow fever vaccination. Via MiXCR, TCRdb re-called the 5' RACE reads, giving one row per CDR3 protein. There are hundreds of thousands of distinct CDR3 sequences in the sample; under 25% occur only once, and 13% to 15% lies in the top ten. The sequencing used PBMCs, collected 15 days after the yellow fever booster vaccination. The receptors originated from a man aged 30 to 39 who received the YFV17D yellow fever vaccine.

In its sample, this clonotype was seen a few times. The chain uses TRBV29-1 and TRBJ2-3; no reliable D call. V was trimmed by 0 bases and J by 0 bases, leaving 13 bases between them. This CDR3 contains 16 residues. Germline CDR1 and CDR2: SQVTM and ANQGSEA. The chain's CDR3 is CSVEDARQASTDTQYF. The CDR3 DNA is TGCAGCGTTGAAGATGCTCGTCAAGCCAGCACAGATACGCAGTATTTT.

V usage is TRBV6-5 and J usage is TRBJ2-3; possible D gene TRBD2, 5 bases. The germline gives CDR1 MNHEY, CDR2 SVGAGI. CDR3 length equals 16 residues. Deletions cut 4 bases from V and 3 bases from J, with 17 bases between. CDR3 DNA: TGTGCCAGCAGTTCATCCGGGTCTAGCAGAACAGATACGCAGTATTTT. It encodes CASSSSGSSRTDTQYF.

This clonotype was seen a handful of times. This sequence joins TRBV5-1 and TRBJ2-1; 14 positions agree with TRBD2. J was trimmed by 8 bases and V by 0 bases; bases with no gene match: 4. The length of the CDR3 is 16 residues. Germline CDR1 is SGHRS and CDR2 is YFSETQ. CDR3 amino acids: CASSLDWTSGRYEQFF. The CDR3 region has the DNA TGCGCCAGCAGCTTGGATTGGACTAGCGGGAGGTATGAGCAGTTCTTC.

The J gene is TRBJ2-3, the V gene TRBV20-1; 7 nucleotides match TRBD2. J was trimmed by 3 bases and V by 3 bases; bases with no gene match: 9. Germline lookup yields CDR1 DFQATT and CDR2 SNEGSKA (reference sequence). The CDR3 runs to 15 residues. The CDR3 sequence is CSASRSGTPTDTQYF. In DNA, the CDR3 is TGCAGTGCTAGCAGGAGCGGGACGCCGACAGATACGCAGTATTTT.

V and J are TRBV3-1 and TRBJ2-3; 12 bases are a match to TRBD2. Germline assignment: CDR1 LGHDT and CDR2 YNNKEL (reference sequence). This CDR3 is 16 amino acids long. V shed 3 bases, J shed 1 base, and the junction held 2 bases outside the gene matches. CDR3 loop: CASSHPSGRGTDTQYF. In nucleotides, the CDR3 is TGTGCCAGCAGCCACCCTAGCGGGAGGGGCACAGATACGCAGTATTTT.

The chain's CDR3 is CASSSRTSGGTGELFF. The CDR3 DNA is TGTGCCAGCAGCTCGAGGACTAGCGGGGGCACCGGGGAGCTGTTTTTT. The chain joins TRBV11-2 to TRBJ2-2; 13 bases map to TRBD2. Losses at the gene ends were 4 bases for V and 4 bases for J; bases not matched to a gene: 3. The CDR3 has 16 amino acids. CDR1 SGHAT and CDR2 FQNNGV come from the germline V gene. Full variable domain (missing parts from reference TRBV11-2 and TRBJ2-2): EAGVAQSPRYKIIEKRQSVAFWCNPISGHATLYWYQQILGQGPKLLIQFQNNGVVDDSQLPKDRFSAERLKGVDSTLKIQPAKLEDSAVYLCASSSRTSGGTGELFFGEGSRLTVL.

A few counts support this clonotype. The chain uses TRBV15 and TRBJ2-1, with 11 bases that match TRBD2. The CDR3 sequence is 18 residues long. V was clipped by 5 bases and J by 5 bases; unmatched bases: 14. Germline loops: CDR1 LNHNV, CDR2 YYDKDF (reference sequence). The CDR3 DNA reads as TGTGCCACCAGCGTATTGGGGTCGAGACTAGCGGGAAACAATGAGCAGTTCTTC. Residues: CATSVLGSRLAGNNEQFF.

This clonotype was counted between two and nine times. CDR3: CASSQVVGNNEQFF. As DNA, the CDR3 is TGTGCCAGCAGCCAAGTAGTCGGGAACAATGAGCAGTTCTTC. V gene TRBV3-1 combines with J gene TRBJ2-1; tentative D call: TRBD2 (5 bases). CDR3 length: 14 amino acids. V was cut by 1 base and J by 5 bases, with 9 bases left in between. Per germline, CDR1 LGHDT and CDR2 YNNKEL (reference sequence).

This clonotype was observed a few times. This chain links TRBV5-6 with TRBJ2-1; 12 bases line up with TRBD2. The CDR3 has 15 amino acids. The germline V gene has CDR1 SGHDT and CDR2 YYEEEE. The J segment lost 6 bases and the V segment lost 6 bases, leaving 7 bases of the junction unmatched. CDR3 sequence (DNA): TGTGCCAGCAACCACAGACTAGCGGGAGTCAATGAGCAGTTCTTC. Its protein product is CASNHRLAGVNEQFF.

This chain joins TRBV28 and TRBJ2-7, with D hard to call. The V gene's germline CDR1 is MDHEN and CDR2 SYDVKM. This CDR3 has 11 residues. V was trimmed by 6 bases and J by 5 bases, leaving 8 bases between them. The DNA of the CDR3 is TGTGCCAGCAGGCCCTTTGACGAGCAGTACTTC. This codes for CASRPFDEQYF. The full variable domain, with the rest looked up from reference TRBV28 and TRBJ2-7, is DVKVTQSSRYLVKRTGEKVFLECVQDMDHENMFWYRQDPGLGLRLIYFSYDVKMKEKGDIPEGYSVSREKKERFSLILESASTNQTSMYLCASRPFDEQYFGPGTRLTVT.

This clonotype was picked up one time. The chain links TRBV29-1 to TRBJ2-7; possible D gene TRBD2, 6 bases. Germline V gives CDR1 SQVTM, CDR2 ANQGSEA. Trimming shortened V by 6 bases and J by 3 bases, and 15 bases separated the two germline ends. The CDR3 runs 13 residues. This chain's CDR3 is CSVLRENLYEQYF. The CDR3 DNA reads TGCAGCGTCCTACGGGAGAATCTCTACGAGCAGTACTTC.

The genes are TRBV27 and TRBJ2-1, with D uncertain. Between the trimmed V and J ends, which lost 3 bases and 8 bases, there was a span of 8 bases. This CDR3 has 12 residues. Germline V gives CDR1 MNHEY, CDR2 SMNVEV (reference sequence). The CDR3 DNA reads as TGTGCCAGCAGTTTTTCGGGCCATGAGCAGTTCTTC. This sequence encodes CASSFSGHEQFF.

This clonotype turned up a few times. The V call is TRBV28, the J call TRBJ1-6; no firm D call. The germline V gene encodes CDR1 MDHEN and CDR2 SYDVKM. V gave up 5 bases and J gave up 6 bases, with 11 bases separating them. The CDR3 totals 14 residues. CDR3 residues: CASSHRPVNSPLHF. The CDR3 coding sequence is TGTGCCAGCAGTCACCGACCGGTTAATTCACCCCTCCACTTT.

The chain employs TRBV20-1 and TRBJ2-1, with a weak D call TRBD1 (6 bases). CDR3 length: 16 residues. V was shortened by 0 bases and J by 6 bases, with 18 bases between the two germline ends. Germline assignment: CDR1 DFQATT and CDR2 SNEGSKA (reference sequence). As DNA, the CDR3 is TGCAGTGCTAGAGATATATCAGGGGCCGGAGGCAATGAGCAGTTCTTC. Translating gives CSARDISGAGGNEQFF.

This rearrangement joins TRBV6-5 to TRBJ1-1; the D is unclear. V was clipped by 5 bases and J by 2 bases, with 6 bases between them. From germline, CDR1 is MNHEY and CDR2 SVGAGI. This CDR3 has 12 amino acids. This CDR3 reads CASSQSNTEAFF. Written as DNA, the CDR3 is TGTGCCAGCAGTCAGTCCAACACTGAAGCTTTCTTT.

V usage is TRBV5-1 and J usage is TRBJ2-7, with 8 bases matching TRBD1. V shed 4 bases, J shed 4 bases, and the junction held 7 bases outside the gene matches. Germline CDR1 reads SGHRS; CDR2 reads YFSETQ. The CDR3 length is 14 residues. The chain's CDR3 is CASSPDRAGYEQYF. CDR3 sequence (DNA): TGCGCCAGCAGCCCGGACAGGGCGGGGTACGAGCAGTACTTC. Looking up the rest from reference TRBV5-1 and TRBJ2-7 gives the full variable domain: KAGVTQTPRYLIKTRGQQVTLSCSPISGHRSVSWYQQTPGQGLQFLFEYFSETQRNKGNFPGRFSGRQFSNSRSEMNVSTLELGDSALYLCASSPDRAGYEQYFGPGTRLTVT.

DNA of the CDR3: TGTGCCAGCAGTTTAGCGGGAGGTTCCGGGGAGCTGTTTTTT. Encoded protein: CASSLAGGSGELFF. The chain uses TRBV6-5 and TRBJ2-2; 10 bases fit TRBD2. From germline, CDR1 is MNHEY and CDR2 SVGAGI. The V segment lost 4 bases and the J segment 6 bases; nucleotides outside the gene matches: 2. The CDR3 is 14 residues long.